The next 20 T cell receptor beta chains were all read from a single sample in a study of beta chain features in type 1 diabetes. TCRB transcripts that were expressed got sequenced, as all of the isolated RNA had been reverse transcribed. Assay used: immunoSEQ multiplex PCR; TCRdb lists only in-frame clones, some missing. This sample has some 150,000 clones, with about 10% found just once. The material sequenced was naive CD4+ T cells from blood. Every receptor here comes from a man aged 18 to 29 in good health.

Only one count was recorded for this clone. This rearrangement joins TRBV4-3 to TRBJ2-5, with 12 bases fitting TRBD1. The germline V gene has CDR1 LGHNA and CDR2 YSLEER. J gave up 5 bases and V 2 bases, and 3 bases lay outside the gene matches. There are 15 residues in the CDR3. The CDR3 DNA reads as TGCGCCAGCAGCCAAAGGGGGACAGGGGGCGAGACCCAGTACTTC. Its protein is CASSQRGTGGETQYF.

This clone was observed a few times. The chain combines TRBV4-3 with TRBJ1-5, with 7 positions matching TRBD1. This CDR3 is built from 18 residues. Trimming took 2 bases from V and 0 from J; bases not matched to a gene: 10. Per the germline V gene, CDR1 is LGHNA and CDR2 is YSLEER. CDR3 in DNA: TGCGCCAGCAGCCAATACCCGCCGGGACAGAATAGCAATCAGCCCCAGCATTTT. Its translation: CASSQYPPGQNSNQPQHF.

The CDR3 loop is CASSESSGGFRQETQYF. CDR3 bases: TGTGCCAGCAGTGAAAGCTCAGGGGGCTTTAGGCAAGAGACCCAGTACTTC. The J gene is TRBJ2-5, the V gene TRBV25-1, with 8 bases matching TRBD1. CDR3 length equals 17 residues. V shed 2 bases and J 2 bases; nucleotides not matched to a gene: 10. CDR1 and CDR2 from the germline V gene are MGHDK and SYGVNS.

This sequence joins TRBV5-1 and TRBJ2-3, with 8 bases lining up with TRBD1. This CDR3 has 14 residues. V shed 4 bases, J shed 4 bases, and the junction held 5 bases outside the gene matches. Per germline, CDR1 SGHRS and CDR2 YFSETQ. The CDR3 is CASSGGQGSDTQYF. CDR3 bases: TGCGCCAGCAGCGGAGGACAGGGTTCAGATACGCAGTATTTT. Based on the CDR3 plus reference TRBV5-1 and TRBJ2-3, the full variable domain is KAGVTQTPRYLIKTRGQQVTLSCSPISGHRSVSWYQQTPGQGLQFLFEYFSETQRNKGNFPGRFSGRQFSNSRSEMNVSTLELGDSALYLCASSGGQGSDTQYFGPGTRLTVL.

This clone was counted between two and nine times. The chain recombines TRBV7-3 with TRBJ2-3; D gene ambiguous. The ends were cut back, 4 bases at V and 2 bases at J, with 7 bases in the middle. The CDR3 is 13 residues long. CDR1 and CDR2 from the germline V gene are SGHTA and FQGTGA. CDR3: CASSSENTDTQYF. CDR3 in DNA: TGTGCCAGCAGCTCCGAGAACACAGATACGCAGTATTTT.

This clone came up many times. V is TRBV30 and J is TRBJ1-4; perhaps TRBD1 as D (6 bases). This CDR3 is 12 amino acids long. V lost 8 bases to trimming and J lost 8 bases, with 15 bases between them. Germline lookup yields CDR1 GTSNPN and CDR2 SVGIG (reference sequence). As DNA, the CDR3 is TGTGCCCACCAACAGGGCCGAGAAAAACTGTTTTTT. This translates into CAHQQGREKLFF.

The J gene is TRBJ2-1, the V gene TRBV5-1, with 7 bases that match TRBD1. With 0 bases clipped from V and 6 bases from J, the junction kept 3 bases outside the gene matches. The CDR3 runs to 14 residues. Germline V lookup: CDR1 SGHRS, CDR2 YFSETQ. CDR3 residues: CASSLGSGGNEQFF. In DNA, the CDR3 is TGCGCCAGCAGCTTGGGGTCAGGGGGCAATGAGCAGTTCTTC.

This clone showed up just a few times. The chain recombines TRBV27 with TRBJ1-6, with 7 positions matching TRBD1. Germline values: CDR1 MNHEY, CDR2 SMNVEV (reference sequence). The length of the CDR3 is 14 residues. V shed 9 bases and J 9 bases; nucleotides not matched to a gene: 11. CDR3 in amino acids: CARCRGQHRSPLHF. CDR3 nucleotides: TGTGCCAGGTGTAGGGGACAGCATCGTTCACCCCTCCACTTT.

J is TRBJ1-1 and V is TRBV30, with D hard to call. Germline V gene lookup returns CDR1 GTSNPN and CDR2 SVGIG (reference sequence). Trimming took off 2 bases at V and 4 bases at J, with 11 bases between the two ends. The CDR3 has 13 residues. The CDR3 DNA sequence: TGTGCCTGGAGTAGCGGTGGGCCCACTGAAGCTTTCTTT. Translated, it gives CAWSSGGPTEAFF.

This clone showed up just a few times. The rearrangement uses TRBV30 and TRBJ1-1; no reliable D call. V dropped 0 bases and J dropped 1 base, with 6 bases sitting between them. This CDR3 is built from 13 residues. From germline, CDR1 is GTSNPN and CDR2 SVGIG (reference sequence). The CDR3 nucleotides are TGTGCCTGGAGTGTACGGAGGAACACTGAAGCTTTCTTT. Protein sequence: CAWSVRRNTEAFF.

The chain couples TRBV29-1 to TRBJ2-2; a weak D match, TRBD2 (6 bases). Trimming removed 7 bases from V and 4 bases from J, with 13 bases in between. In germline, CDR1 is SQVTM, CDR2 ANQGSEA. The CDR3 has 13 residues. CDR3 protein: CSAGEQPTGELFF. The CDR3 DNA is TGCAGCGCGGGGGAGCAGCCCACCGGGGAGCTGTTTTTT.

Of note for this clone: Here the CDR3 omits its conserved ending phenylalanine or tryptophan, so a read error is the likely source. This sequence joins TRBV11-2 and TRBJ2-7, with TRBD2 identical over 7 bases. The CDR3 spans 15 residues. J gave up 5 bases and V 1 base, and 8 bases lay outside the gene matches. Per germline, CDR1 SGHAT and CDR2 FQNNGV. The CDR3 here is CASSLGTRSTDEQYL. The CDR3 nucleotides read TGTGCCAGCAGCTTAGGGACTAGGTCCACGGACGAGCAGTACCTC.

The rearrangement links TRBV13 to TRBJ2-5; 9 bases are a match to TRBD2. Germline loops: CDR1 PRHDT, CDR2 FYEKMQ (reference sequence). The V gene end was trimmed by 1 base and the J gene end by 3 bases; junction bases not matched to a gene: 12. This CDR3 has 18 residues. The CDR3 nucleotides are TGTGCCAGCAGCTTAGTCCGCCGGGGCGGGGGGGCCGAAGAGACCCAGTACTTC. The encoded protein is CASSLVRRGGGAEETQYF.

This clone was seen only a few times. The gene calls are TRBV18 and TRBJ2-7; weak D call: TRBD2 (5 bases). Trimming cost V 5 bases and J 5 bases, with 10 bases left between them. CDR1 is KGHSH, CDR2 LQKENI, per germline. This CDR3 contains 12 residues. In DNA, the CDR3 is TGTGCCAGCTCAACGTTCGGGGACGAGCAGTACTTC. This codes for CASSTFGDEQYF.

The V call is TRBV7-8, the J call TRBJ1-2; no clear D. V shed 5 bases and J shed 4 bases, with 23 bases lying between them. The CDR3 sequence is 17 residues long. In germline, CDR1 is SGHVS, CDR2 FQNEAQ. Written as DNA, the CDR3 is TGTGCCAGCAGCCCACCTTATCTGACCGGGTTGGGCTATGGCTACACCTTC. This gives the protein CASSPPYLTGLGYGYTF.

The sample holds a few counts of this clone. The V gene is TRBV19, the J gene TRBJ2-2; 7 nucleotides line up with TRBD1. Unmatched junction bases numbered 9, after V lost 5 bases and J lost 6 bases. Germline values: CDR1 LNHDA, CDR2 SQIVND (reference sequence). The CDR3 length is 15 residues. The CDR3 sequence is CASSSDRVDAGELFF. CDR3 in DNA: TGTGCCAGTAGTTCCGACAGGGTGGATGCCGGGGAGCTGTTTTTT. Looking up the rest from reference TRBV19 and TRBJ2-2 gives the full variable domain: DGGITQSPKYLFRKEGQNVTLSCEQNLNHDAMYWYRQDPGQGLRLIYYSQIVNDFQKGDIAEGYSVSREKKESFPLTVTSAQKNPTAFYLCASSSDRVDAGELFFGEGSRLTVL.

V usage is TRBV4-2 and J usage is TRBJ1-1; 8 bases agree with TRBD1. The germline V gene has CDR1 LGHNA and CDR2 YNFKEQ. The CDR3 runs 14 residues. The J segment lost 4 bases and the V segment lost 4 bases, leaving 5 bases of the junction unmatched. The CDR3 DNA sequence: TGTGCCAGCAGCCGCAGGGGGCTCGGCACTGAAGCTTTCTTT. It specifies CASSRRGLGTEAFF.

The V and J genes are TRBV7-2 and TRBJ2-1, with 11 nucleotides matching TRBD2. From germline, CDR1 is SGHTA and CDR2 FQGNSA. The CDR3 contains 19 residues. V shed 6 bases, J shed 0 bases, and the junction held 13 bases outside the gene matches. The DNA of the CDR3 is TGTGCCAGCAGGAAGACTAGCGGGGACACAAGCAGCTCCTACAATGAGCAGTTCTTC. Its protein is CASRKTSGDTSSSYNEQFF.

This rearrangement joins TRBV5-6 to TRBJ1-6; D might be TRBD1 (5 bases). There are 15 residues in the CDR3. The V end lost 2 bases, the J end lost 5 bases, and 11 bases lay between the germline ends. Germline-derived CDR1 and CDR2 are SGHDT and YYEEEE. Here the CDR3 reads CASSFFGRDNSPLHF. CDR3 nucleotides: TGTGCCAGCAGCTTTTTTGGCAGGGATAATTCACCCCTCCACTTT.

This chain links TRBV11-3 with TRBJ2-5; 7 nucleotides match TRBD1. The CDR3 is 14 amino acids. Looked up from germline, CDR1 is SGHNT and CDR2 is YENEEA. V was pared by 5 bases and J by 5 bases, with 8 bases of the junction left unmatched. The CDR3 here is CASSLMGQMETQYF. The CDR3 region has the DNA TGTGCCAGCAGCCTGATGGGACAGATGGAGACCCAGTACTTC.